This T cell receptor beta chain was found in a study of CD8+CD57+ T cells in acquired aplastic anemia. The study profiled TCR beta VDJ and CDR3 using genomic DNA as template. A single record per CDR3 protein comes from TCRdb applying MiXCR to the reads. The sample shows about 180,000 distinct CDR3 sequences, less than 50% of them seen only once. The CDR3 covers 14 residues. Germline V gene sequence: CDR1 SGHAT, CDR2 FQNNGV. The ends were cut back, 5 bases at V and 5 bases at J, with 14 bases in the middle. A note on this clonotype: A single base separates this from a much larger clone, so it may be a read error. This is likely a read error, given that the CDR3 carries no conserved phenylalanine or tryptophan at its end.

All patients picked for sequencing had shown, by flow cytometry, an expansion of CD8+CD57+ cells. This TCR was sampled from a human donor with aplastic anemia. The chain has TRBV11-2 and TRBJ2-3; weak D call: TRBD2 (5 bases). The specimen sequenced was sorted CD4+, CD8+, or CD8+CD57+ T cells (not recorded which) from PBMCs. The CDR3 nucleotides read TGTGCCAGCAGCGGGAGTGGCTCGATAGATACGCAGTATCTT. Its protein product is CASSGSGSIDTQYL.